This T cell receptor (beta chain) derives from a study of cytomegalovirus exposure and HLA in healthy donors. In the study overall: Counted in an early data release were tens of millions of unique TCRs from HLA-typed donors. Study findings and constraints: TCR beta sequences reportedly predicted the HLA-A and HLA-B alleles of most subjects accurately. In an earlier analysis, in fewer than 700 donors, most V segments appeared productive either ~90% or ~30% of the time.

Trimming took 1 base from V and 8 from J, leaving 19 bases between them. The germline V gene encodes CDR1 SGDLS and CDR2 YYNGEE. This CDR3 spans 16 amino acids. This clone was counted between two and nine times. The antigen is unknown. 13 Jbeta primers and 60 Vbeta primers were used for the PCR. TCRdb's table, derived via immunoSEQ multiplex PCR, lists solely in-frame clones and lacks some. This table has 120,000 or so clones, 65% to 80% appearing once. The J gene is TRBJ1-3, the V gene TRBV9, with a weak D call TRBD1 (5 bases). The clonotype originates from a young man in good health and CMV-seronegative. What was sequenced was PBMCs. CDR3 DNA sequence: TGTGCCAGCAGCGTAAGTGGAGGGACCCTCGGGGACACCATATATTTT. It is translated as CASSVSGGTLGDTIYF. The full variable domain, with the rest looked up from reference TRBV9 and TRBJ1-3, is DSGVTQTPKHLITATGQRVTLRCSPRSGDLSVYWYQQSLDQGLQFLIQYYNGEERAKGNILERFSAQQFPDLHSELNLSSLELGDSALYFCASSVSGGTLGDTIYFGEGSWLTVV.